Below are 22 T cell receptor beta chains sequenced from a single sample in a study of blood T cell repertoires in COVID-19. The repertoire was sequenced with immunoSEQ multiplex PCR; TCRdb's copy has only in-frame clones and lacks some. The sample comprises over 110,000 clones, around 72% of which are singletons, and around 2.1% rests with the top ten. Sample: peripheral blood. The receptors here all came from a woman between 55 and 75 years old with acute or convalescent COVID-19.

This clone was counted only a few times. This chain joins TRBV7-9 and TRBJ2-5, with a weak D call TRBD1 (5 bases). Germline CDR1 is SEHNR and CDR2 is FQNEAQ (reference sequence). The CDR3 spans 14 residues. The germline V and J ends were trimmed by 2 bases and 6 bases, with 13 bases remaining between them. For the CDR3, the DNA is TGTGCCAGCAGCTTATCTGCCAGGGAAAAGACCCAGTACTTC. This gives the protein CASSLSAREKTQYF.

J is TRBJ2-7 and V is TRBV5-1, with 7 bases aligning to TRBD2. This CDR3 region has 15 residues. CDR1 is SGHRS, CDR2 YFSETQ, per germline. The trim removed 4 bases at V and 3 bases at J, leaving 10 bases unmatched. The DNA of the CDR3 is TGCGCCAGCAGCCCGGGACTACCTAGGAGCTACGAGCAGTACTTC. Residues: CASSPGLPRSYEQYF.

This chain connects TRBV4-2 to TRBJ2-7; 8 bases are shared with TRBD2. The junction had 14 bases not matched to a gene; V was cut back by 4 bases and J by 6 bases. Germline V CDR1 and CDR2: LGHNA, YNFKEQ. The CDR3 length is 16 residues. The CDR3 nucleotides read TGTGCCAGCAGCCCTTGGGGGACTAGAGAGCCTTTCGAGCAGTACTTC. Amino acid sequence: CASSPWGTREPFEQYF.

This clone was found a few times. CDR3 nucleotides: TGTGCCAGCAGTAGCGGGGTGAGCTCCTACAATGAGCAGTTCTTC. Its translation is CASSSGVSSYNEQFF. This rearrangement joins TRBV9 to TRBJ2-1, with 8 bases matching TRBD2. Per the germline V gene, CDR1 is SGDLS and CDR2 is YYNGEE. V shed 5 bases and J 0 bases; nucleotides not matched to a gene: 4. CDR3 size: 15 residues.

The chain recombines TRBV4-1 with TRBJ1-1; 8 positions agree with TRBD1. CDR1 is MGHRA and CDR2 is YSYEKL in the germline V gene. The ends lost 3 bases at V and 5 bases at J; junction bases unmatched: 8. CDR3 size: 15 residues. The DNA of the CDR3 is TGCGCCAGCAGCCAGGATAACAGGGGGTGGACTGAAGCTTTCTTT. Translating it yields CASSQDNRGWTEAFF.

This clone was found once. The chain recombines TRBV5-1 with TRBJ2-5; 8 bases map to TRBD2. Germline V lookup: CDR1 SGHRS, CDR2 YFSETQ. The J segment lost 2 bases and the V segment lost 0 bases, leaving 0 bases of the junction unmatched. This CDR3 comprises 14 residues. The CDR3 protein is CASSLGLAQETQYF. The DNA of the CDR3 is TGCGCCAGCAGCTTGGGACTAGCGCAAGAGACCCAGTACTTC.

In its sample, this clone was seen once. The V call is TRBV7-9, the J call TRBJ2-7, with TRBD1 matching over 7 bases. CDR3 length: 17 amino acids. Germline-derived CDR1 and CDR2 are SEHNR and FQNEAQ (reference sequence). V was clipped by 1 base and J by 6 bases; unmatched bases: 15. CDR3 loop: CASSLVRFTGEGVEQYF. CDR3 sequence (DNA): TGTGCCAGCAGCTTAGTTCGGTTTACAGGGGAAGGGGTCGAGCAGTACTTC.

J is TRBJ2-1 and V is TRBV24-1, with 8 bases matching TRBD2. V was pared by 3 bases and J by 3 bases, with 3 bases of the junction left unmatched. Germline assignment: CDR1 KGHDR and CDR2 SFDVKD. The CDR3 spans 15 residues. CDR3 region: CATSDRLAGYNEQFF. The CDR3 bases are TGTGCCACCAGTGATAGGCTAGCGGGCTACAATGAGCAGTTCTTC.

The chain couples TRBV27 to TRBJ1-6; TRBD1 aligns across 8 bases. Germline trimming cut 7 bases from V and 4 bases from J; bases unmatched to any gene: 12. Germline CDR1 MNHEY, CDR2 SMNVEV (reference sequence). The CDR3 sequence is 17 residues long. The CDR3 loop is CASNSGRTGSYNSPLHF. The CDR3 DNA reads as TGTGCCAGCAACTCTGGCCGGACAGGGAGTTATAATTCACCCCTCCACTTT.

This clone came up once. This chain uses TRBV6-6 with TRBJ2-5, with TRBD1 matching 9 bases. The CDR3 sequence is 15 residues long. The germline V gene encodes CDR1 MNHNY and CDR2 SVGAGI (reference sequence). Unmatched junction bases numbered 2, after V lost 0 bases and J lost 3 bases. DNA for the CDR3: TGTGCCAGCAGTTACTCGGGGACAGGGAAAGAGACCCAGTACTTC. Amino acids: CASSYSGTGKETQYF.

This CDR3 reads CASSLGSGRYEQYF. The CDR3 DNA sequence: TGTGCCAGCAGCTTAGGAAGCGGGAGATACGAGCAGTACTTC. The chain recombines TRBV11-2 with TRBJ2-7, with TRBD2 matching over 8 bases. The CDR3 spans 14 residues. Per germline, CDR1 SGHAT and CDR2 FQNNGV. The V segment lost 1 base and the J segment 4 bases; nucleotides outside the gene matches: 3. Complete variable domain (other parts from reference TRBV11-2 and TRBJ2-7): EAGVAQSPRYKIIEKRQSVAFWCNPISGHATLYWYQQILGQGPKLLIQFQNNGVVDDSQLPKDRFSAERLKGVDSTLKIQPAKLEDSAVYLCASSLGSGRYEQYFGPGTRLTVT.

The chain couples TRBV9 to TRBJ1-1; D gene unclear. The CDR3 runs 14 residues. V lost 2 bases to trimming and J lost 2 bases, with 10 bases between them. Germline assignment: CDR1 SGDLS and CDR2 YYNGEE. CDR3 amino acids: CASSVLGFNTEAFF. The CDR3 DNA sequence: TGTGCCAGCAGCGTGCTGGGCTTCAACACTGAAGCTTTCTTT.

This rearrangement joins TRBV24-1 to TRBJ2-7, with 9 bases that match TRBD1. The CDR3 is 17 amino acids. Trimming removed 0 bases from V and 5 bases from J; junction bases left unmatched: 10. From germline, CDR1 is KGHDR and CDR2 SFDVKD. CDR3 nucleotides: TGTGCCACCAGTGATTTGCCGAAGGGGACAGGGTTCAACGAGCAGTACTTC. This gives the protein CATSDLPKGTGFNEQYF.

This clone was found a few times. The chain employs TRBV4-1 and TRBJ1-6; unclear D gene. The germline V and J ends were trimmed by 10 bases and 7 bases, with 20 bases remaining between them. Germline-derived CDR1 and CDR2 are MGHRA and YSYEKL. CDR3 length equals 15 residues. The CDR3: CATTPGEGNNSPLHF. CDR3 coding DNA: TGCGCCACCACCCCTGGGGAGGGAAACAATTCACCCCTCCACTTT.

This clone was seen a handful of times. This chain joins TRBV9 and TRBJ2-7; TRBD2 matches 10 bases. CDR1 SGDLS and CDR2 YYNGEE come from the germline V gene. The CDR3 is made up of 15 amino acids. The V gene end was trimmed by 3 bases and the J gene end by 4 bases; junction bases not matched to a gene: 7. The CDR3 region is CASSALAGVSYEQYF. CDR3 sequence (DNA): TGTGCCAGCAGCGCCCTAGCGGGAGTCAGTTACGAGCAGTACTTC.

The V call is TRBV7-9, the J call TRBJ2-7; TRBD1 aligns across 9 bases. The J segment lost 2 bases and the V segment lost 5 bases, leaving 7 bases of the junction unmatched. In germline, CDR1 is SEHNR, CDR2 FQNEAQ (reference sequence). CDR3 length equals 15 residues. For the CDR3, the DNA is TGTGCCAGCAGCGATCCGGGACAGGGAGCCTACGAGCAGTACTTC. Its translation is CASSDPGQGAYEQYF. Supplemented by reference TRBV7-9 and TRBJ2-7, the full variable domain reads DTGVSQNPRHKITKRGQNVTFRCDPISEHNRLYWYRQTLGQGPEFLTYFQNEAQLEKSRLLSDRFSAERPKGSFSTLEIQRTEQGDSAMYLCASSDPGQGAYEQYFGPGTRLTVT.

This clone was counted between two and nine times. CDR3 region: CASSGGPPRMGQGRETQYF. DNA of the CDR3: TGTGCCAGCAGTGGAGGCCCTCCTCGTATGGGCCAGGGCAGGGAGACCCAGTACTTC. The chain links TRBV2 to TRBJ2-5; D is perhaps TRBD1 (5 bases). With 4 bases removed from V and 5 bases from J, the gap between germline ends came to 29 bases. CDR1 SNHLY and CDR2 FYNNEI come from the germline V gene. The CDR3 contains 19 residues. The variable domain in full, completed from reference TRBV2 and TRBJ2-5, reads EPEVTQTPSHQVTQMGQEVILRCVPISNHLYFYWYRQILGQKVEFLVSFYNNEISEKSEIFDDQFSVERPDGSNFTLKIRSTKLEDSAMYFCASSGGPPRMGQGRETQYFGPGTRLLVL.

This chain links TRBV19 with TRBJ2-1, with TRBD2 identical over 7 bases. The CDR3 extends over 17 amino acids. Germline V gene sequence: CDR1 LNHDA, CDR2 SQIVND (reference sequence). Germline trimming cut 6 bases from V and 7 bases from J; bases unmatched to any gene: 18. CDR3 region: CASSPRPPSGVGNEQFF. Here the CDR3 DNA reads TGTGCCAGTAGCCCCAGACCACCGAGCGGGGTGGGAAATGAGCAGTTCTTC. Drawing the rest from reference TRBV19 and TRBJ2-1, the complete variable domain is DGGITQSPKYLFRKEGQNVTLSCEQNLNHDAMYWYRQDPGQGLRLIYYSQIVNDFQKGDIAEGYSVSREKKESFPLTVTSAQKNPTAFYLCASSPRPPSGVGNEQFFGPGTRLTVL.

V is TRBV29-1 and J is TRBJ2-3; TRBD2 agrees at 14 bases. The CDR3 loop spans 16 amino acids. V lost 6 bases and J lost 4; bases outside the gene matches: 9. CDR1 and CDR2 from the germline V gene are SQVTM and ANQGSEA. The CDR3: CSVLRGLAGGSDTQYF. In DNA, the CDR3 is TGCAGCGTACTCCGTGGACTAGCGGGAGGTTCAGATACGCAGTATTTT.

CDR3 loop: CASSFSWEGHAETQYF. The CDR3, as DNA: TGTGCCAGCAGTTTCTCCTGGGAGGGTCACGCGGAGACCCAGTACTTC. The chain links TRBV28 to TRBJ2-5; 7 bases map to TRBD2. CDR1 and CDR2 from the germline V gene are MDHEN and SYDVKM. CDR3 size: 16 residues. The trim removed 3 bases at V and 5 bases at J, leaving 12 bases unmatched.

The rearrangement links TRBV18 to TRBJ1-6, with D unclear. Looked up from germline, CDR1 is KGHSH and CDR2 is LQKENI. The CDR3 is 13 residues long. V was trimmed by 4 bases and J by 5 bases, leaving 6 bases between them. The CDR3 here is CASSQEDNSPLHF. In DNA form, the CDR3 reads TGTGCCAGCTCACAGGAGGATAATTCACCCCTCCACTTT.

V and J are TRBV5-6 and TRBJ2-3, with a weak D call TRBD1 (6 bases). V was cut by 3 bases and J by 1 base, with 15 bases left in between. The germline CDR1 and CDR2 sequences are SGHDT and YYEEEE. The CDR3 contains 16 residues. CDR3 in amino acids: CASSWLQGSGTDTQYF. For the CDR3, the DNA is TGTGCCAGCAGCTGGTTACAGGGTTCGGGCACAGATACGCAGTATTTT.